The 30 T cell receptor beta chains given below trace back to one sample, sequenced in a study of blood T cell repertoires in COVID-19. The table came from immunoSEQ multiplex PCR; TCRdb's copy has only in-frame clones and leaves some out. The table has about 370,000 clones, 75% to 90% seen once. The sequenced sample was PBMCs or T cells enriched from blood (not recorded which). These receptors were collected from a man between 18 and 29 years old who had recovered from COVID-19.

This chain joins TRBV19 and TRBJ2-1; 10 bases are shared with TRBD2. CDR1 is LNHDA, CDR2 SQIVND, per germline (reference sequence). This CDR3 region has 15 residues. The junction had 10 bases not matched to a gene; V was cut back by 7 bases and J by 7 bases. The CDR3 DNA sequence: TGTGCCAGTATTAGAGAGCGGGGGGGCTTGAATGAGCAGTTCTTC. The encoded protein is CASIRERGGLNEQFF.

This chain connects TRBV30 to TRBJ1-5; 10 bases align to TRBD1. Germline values: CDR1 GTSNPN, CDR2 SVGIG (reference sequence). The ends lost 2 bases at V and 4 bases at J; junction bases unmatched: 11. This CDR3 has 17 amino acids. The CDR3 bases are TGTGCCTGGAGTCGGGGGGACAGGGGACTGAGAAATCAGCCCCAGCATTTT. It yields the protein CAWSRGDRGLRNQPQHF.

The chain recombines TRBV3-1 (or the pseudogene TRBV3-2) with TRBJ2-5, with D unresolved. CDR1 and CDR2 (germline): LGHDT, YNNKEL (reference sequence). This CDR3 is 13 amino acids long. Trimming removed 4 bases from V and 9 bases from J, with 15 bases in between. Here the CDR3 reads CASSRASRVAQYF. CDR3 nucleotides: TGTGCCAGCAGCCGAGCCAGTCGGGTGGCCCAGTACTTC.

In its sample, this clone was seen a few times. The chain carries TRBV5-1 and TRBJ2-5, with D possibly matching TRBD2 (5 bases). The germline gives CDR1 SGHRS, CDR2 YFSETQ. The ends were cut back, 1 base at V and 1 base at J, with 8 bases in the middle. CDR3 length equals 14 residues. The DNA for the CDR3 is TGCGCCAGCAGCTTGTATGGACTCCAAGAGACCCAGTACTTC. Encoded protein: CASSLYGLQETQYF.

The chain joins TRBV19 to TRBJ2-7; 13 bases align to TRBD2. In germline, CDR1 is LNHDA, CDR2 SQIVND (reference sequence). Trimming cost V 5 bases and J 5 bases; bases outside gene matches: 9. The CDR3 runs 16 residues. The CDR3 loop reads CASSLGLAGDSHEQYF. Written as DNA, the CDR3 is TGTGCCAGTAGTCTCGGACTAGCGGGAGATTCCCACGAGCAGTACTTC.

The chain couples TRBV7-8 to TRBJ1-2; a weak D match, TRBD1 (5 bases). Trimming took off 4 bases at V and 4 bases at J, with 19 bases between the two ends. This CDR3 is built from 16 residues. CDR1 is SGHVS, CDR2 FQNEAQ, per germline. The CDR3 reads CASSSFQLGVSYGYTF. Here the CDR3 DNA reads TGTGCCAGCAGCTCGTTTCAGTTAGGGGTTAGCTATGGCTACACCTTC.

The chain links TRBV5-4 to TRBJ2-2; TRBD1 agrees at 7 bases. Germline V lookup: CDR1 SGHNT, CDR2 YYREEE (reference sequence). CDR3 length: 16 residues. The J segment lost 0 bases and the V segment lost 7 bases, leaving 9 bases of the junction unmatched. CDR3 region: CASARGQGANTGELFF. DNA of the CDR3: TGTGCCAGCGCTAGGGGCCAGGGGGCGAACACCGGGGAGCTGTTTTTT. Full variable domain (rest looked up from reference TRBV5-4 and TRBJ2-2): ETGVTQSPTHLIKTRGQQVTLRCSSQSGHNTVSWYQQALGQGPQFIFQYYREEENGRGNFPPRFSGLQFPNYSSELNVNALELDDSALYLCASARGQGANTGELFFGEGSRLTVL.

This clone was seen at least ten times. This chain links TRBV10-3 with TRBJ2-3; 10 nucleotides match TRBD2. CDR3 size: 17 residues. V lost 2 bases and J lost 4; bases outside the gene matches: 9. CDR1 and CDR2 from the germline V gene are ENHRY and SYGVKD. As DNA, the CDR3 is TGTGCCATCAGTGAGCCCCTATCCCTAGCGGGAGCAGATACGCAGTATTTT. The encoded protein is CAISEPLSLAGADTQYF.

The chain has TRBV6-5 and TRBJ2-2, with 8 bases lining up with TRBD2. CDR1 and CDR2 (germline): MNHEY, SVGAGI. The CDR3 sequence is 14 residues long. The junction had 0 bases not matched to a gene; V was cut back by 4 bases and J by 2 bases. CDR3 DNA sequence: TGTGCCAGCAGTTGGACTAGCAACACCGGGGAGCTGTTTTTT. This codes for CASSWTSNTGELFF.

The chain is built from TRBV10-3 and TRBJ2-2; tentative D call: TRBD1 (6 bases). The ends were cut back, 6 bases at V and 3 bases at J, with 14 bases in the middle. This CDR3 region has 15 residues. Looked up from germline, CDR1 is ENHRY and CDR2 is SYGVKD. This CDR3 is CAISQGIRDTGELFF. CDR3 sequence (DNA): TGTGCCATCAGCCAGGGGATTCGGGACACCGGGGAGCTGTTTTTT.

The genes are TRBV4-2 and TRBJ1-1, with 7 bases aligning to TRBD1. The CDR3 is 14 residues long. V lost 4 bases, J lost 2 bases, and 4 bases stayed unmatched. The germline V gene encodes CDR1 LGHNA and CDR2 YNFKEQ. CDR3 nucleotide sequence: TGTGCCAGCAGCCCGGGACAGAGAAACACTGAAGCTTTCTTT. Residues: CASSPGQRNTEAFF.

The chain couples TRBV9 to TRBJ2-5, with TRBD2 matching 15 bases. This CDR3 spans 15 amino acids. CDR1 is SGDLS, CDR2 YYNGEE, per germline. The V gene end was trimmed by 6 bases and the J gene end by 4 bases; junction bases not matched to a gene: 4. In nucleotides, the CDR3 is TGTGCCAGCACGGGACTAGCGGGAGGACCAGAGACCCAGTACTTC. It encodes CASTGLAGGPETQYF.

CDR3 nucleotide sequence: TGTGCCAGCAGCTGGGACTCCGGGGGCAATCAGCCCCAGCATTTT. Translation gives CASSWDSGGNQPQHF. The J gene is TRBJ1-5, the V gene TRBV7-9; tentative D call: TRBD1 (5 bases). The CDR3 has 15 amino acids. CDR1 is SEHNR and CDR2 is FQNEAQ in the germline V gene (reference sequence). V gave up 4 bases and J gave up 2 bases, with 12 bases separating them.

J is TRBJ2-5 and V is TRBV6-5; maybe TRBD1 (5 bases). V was shortened by 6 bases and J by 2 bases, with 10 bases between the two germline ends. The CDR3 is 13 residues long. CDR1 MNHEY and CDR2 SVGAGI come from the germline V gene. CDR3 loop: CASRGHGQETQYF. The CDR3 DNA reads as TGTGCCAGCAGAGGACACGGACAAGAGACCCAGTACTTC.

The chain combines TRBV7-9 with TRBJ2-1; the D gene is possibly TRBD1 (6 bases). V was cut by 1 base and J by 2 bases, with 12 bases left in between. The length of the CDR3 is 16 residues. Germline lookup yields CDR1 SEHNR and CDR2 FQNEAQ (reference sequence). The CDR3 nucleotides are TGTGCCAGCAGCTTAGGCCCCGGACAGCCCTACAATGAGCAGTTCTTC. Protein sequence: CASSLGPGQPYNEQFF. The variable domain in full, completed from reference TRBV7-9 and TRBJ2-1, reads DTGVSQNPRHKITKRGQNVTFRCDPISEHNRLYWYRQTLGQGPEFLTYFQNEAQLEKSRLLSDRFSAERPKGSFSTLEIQRTEQGDSAMYLCASSLGPGQPYNEQFFGPGTRLTVL.

The chain links TRBV28 to TRBJ2-1; D is unclear. Germline V gene lookup returns CDR1 MDHEN and CDR2 SYDVKM. Trimming stripped 6 bases from V and 8 bases from J, with 11 bases between. The CDR3 runs 12 residues. The CDR3 DNA reads as TGTGCCAGCAGCCCCGACACTTATGAGCAGTTCTTC. Translation gives CASSPDTYEQFF.

Only one count was recorded for this clone. This chain joins TRBV11-2 and TRBJ1-6, with D perhaps matching TRBD1 (5 bases). Germline CDR1 and CDR2: SGHAT and FQNNGV. V dropped 4 bases and J dropped 11 bases, with 12 bases sitting between them. The CDR3 has 13 amino acids. The CDR3 DNA sequence: TGTGCCAGCAGCTCCCCCTTAGGGGCACCCCTCCACTTT. Its translation is CASSSPLGAPLHF.

The chain employs TRBV7-8 and TRBJ2-5; the match to TRBD1 covers 10 bases. The germline gives CDR1 SGHVS, CDR2 FQNEAQ. Trimming at V came to 5 bases and at J to 2 bases, leaving 5 bases not matched to a gene. CDR3 length: 15 amino acids. The CDR3 coding sequence is TGTGCCAGCAGCCCTAGGGACAGGGGACAAGAGACCCAGTACTTC. This encodes CASSPRDRGQETQYF.

This chain links TRBV3-1 (or the pseudogene TRBV3-2) with TRBJ2-5, with D possibly TRBD2 on 5 matching bases. Germline V gives CDR1 LGHDT, CDR2 YNNKEL (reference sequence). V was shortened by 1 base and J by 1 base, with 10 bases between the two germline ends. The CDR3 is 15 amino acids. The CDR3 coding sequence is TGTGCCAGCAGCCAAGGAGAGACTACCCAAGAGACCCAGTACTTC. It encodes CASSQGETTQETQYF.

V and J are TRBV12-3 or TRBV12-4 and TRBJ2-2; D is ambiguous. The CDR3 contains 11 residues. Trimming removed 6 bases from V and 5 bases from J, with 4 bases in between. CDR3 protein: CASSQTGELFF. CDR3 DNA: TGTGCCAGCAGCCAGACCGGGGAGCTGTTTTTT.

The gene calls are TRBV27 and TRBJ2-3; D might be TRBD1 (7 bases). The V and J ends lost 6 bases and 6 bases respectively, with 16 bases between them. CDR3 length: 14 residues. From germline, CDR1 is MNHEY and CDR2 SMNVEV (reference sequence). CDR3 residues: CASRPGGTEDTQYF. The CDR3 DNA is TGTGCCAGCAGACCAGGGGGGACAGAGGATACGCAGTATTTT.

There are a few counts of this clone. V usage is TRBV21-1 and J usage is TRBJ2-4; the D segment call TRBD2 is taken from the table without a DNA check. TRBV21-1 has pseudogene status. The CDR3 length is 14 residues. CDR3 sequence reads: CARPWGGPKNIQYF. The DNA of the CDR3 is TGTGCCAGACCCTGGGGGGGGCCCAAAAACATTCAGTACTTC.

The chain links TRBV29-1 to TRBJ2-7, with 7 nucleotides matching TRBD1. Germline trimming cut 6 bases from V and 0 bases from J; bases unmatched to any gene: 5. Germline assignment: CDR1 SQVTM and CDR2 ANQGSEA. CDR3 length: 13 amino acids. The CDR3 region is CSVTGDSSYEQYF. The CDR3 region has the DNA TGCAGCGTAACAGGGGATAGCTCCTACGAGCAGTACTTC.

This clone was counted a single time. V gene TRBV4-2 combines with J gene TRBJ1-1; the D gene is possibly TRBD1 (6 bases). The CDR3 totals 16 residues. The germline CDR1 and CDR2 sequences are LGHNA and YNFKEQ. V was shortened by 1 base and J by 4 bases, with 16 bases between the two germline ends. The DNA of the CDR3 is TGTGCCAGCAGCCAAGCCCAGGGGCGCAGAGGCACTGAAGCTTTCTTT. Its protein is CASSQAQGRRGTEAFF.

This clone showed up just once. V usage is TRBV7-9 and J usage is TRBJ1-6; a possible D gene is TRBD1 (6 bases). CDR3 size: 14 residues. From germline, CDR1 is SEHNR and CDR2 FQNEAQ (reference sequence). V was trimmed by 4 bases and J by 7 bases, leaving 11 bases between them. CDR3 nucleotides: TGTGCCAGCAGCTCAGGACAGATGAATTCACCCCTCCACTTT. Its protein is CASSSGQMNSPLHF.

The count of this clone is one. The genes are TRBV2 and TRBJ2-5, with D hard to call. The germline V and J ends were trimmed by 8 bases and 5 bases, with 9 bases remaining between them. This CDR3 is 11 amino acids long. The germline gives CDR1 SNHLY, CDR2 FYNNEI. The CDR3 DNA is TGTGCCAGCTTGTTACAGGAGACCCAGTACTTC. It encodes CASLLQETQYF.

This chain connects TRBV7-2 to TRBJ2-7; 7 bases agree with TRBD2. V shed 5 bases and J 5 bases; nucleotides not matched to a gene: 12. The CDR3 runs to 15 residues. Germline CDR1 is SGHTA and CDR2 is FQGNSA. CDR3 region: CASSTGTKGGHEQYF. The CDR3 nucleotides read TGTGCCAGCAGCACCGGGACTAAGGGCGGCCACGAGCAGTACTTC.

The CDR3: CASSMRQGGATGYTF. DNA of the CDR3: TGCGCCAGCAGCATGCGACAGGGGGGCGCGACCGGCTACACCTTC. The chain carries TRBV5-1 and TRBJ1-2; 9 positions match TRBD1. After removal of 4 bases from V and 8 bases from J, the junction contained 12 bases not matched to a gene. The CDR3 totals 15 residues. Germline V gives CDR1 SGHRS, CDR2 YFSETQ.

The rearrangement links TRBV18 to TRBJ2-7, with 7 bases that match TRBD1. V shed 4 bases, J shed 1 base, and the junction held 10 bases outside the gene matches. Germline CDR1 KGHSH, CDR2 LQKENI. The CDR3 is 16 residues long. CDR3 bases: TGTGCCAGCTCACGTCTAGAAGGGGGCGCTTCCTACGAGCAGTACTTC. It specifies CASSRLEGGASYEQYF.

V and J are TRBV6-5 and TRBJ1-1, with 9 bases identical to TRBD1. The V gene end was trimmed by 4 bases and the J gene end by 5 bases; junction bases not matched to a gene: 8. The CDR3 runs 15 residues. Per the germline V gene, CDR1 is MNHEY and CDR2 is SVGAGI. CDR3 region: CASSFAGQGWTEAFF. CDR3 bases: TGTGCCAGCAGTTTCGCGGGACAGGGATGGACTGAAGCTTTCTTT.